The present TCR beta chain was sequenced within a study of blood T cell repertoires in COVID-19. TCRdb keeps only in-frame clones here, not all; method: immunoSEQ multiplex PCR. The sample lists about 160,000 clones; 85% were seen once. V dropped 2 bases and J dropped 0 bases, with 10 bases sitting between them. Looked up from germline, CDR1 is SNHLY and CDR2 is FYNNEI. This CDR3 contains 15 residues. The sample consisted of peripheral blood. The TCR sequence derives from a human donor with acute or convalescent COVID-19. The donor label of this sample is uncertain. The chain links TRBV2 to TRBJ1-2; perhaps TRBD1 as D (6 bases). Written as DNA, the CDR3 is TGTGCCAGCAGTGAACAGGGGAACTCTAACTATGGCTACACCTTC. Its translation: CASSEQGNSNYGYTF.